This T cell receptor beta chain came from a study of T cells in women clearing cervical HPV infection. A note on this clone: The germline gene is not matched at one end of the junction; a read error may be the cause. The read finishes 3 residues shy of the CDR3 end, and the germline J gene is used to complete it.

Repertoires were generated with immunoSEQ multiplex PCR, while TCRdb's copy carries only in-frame clones and drops some. Its listing shows about 20,000 clones. CDR1 SSHAT and CDR2 FNYEAQ come from the germline V gene (reference sequence). This CDR3 region has 17 residues. Sequenced: blood buffy coat. The TCR comes from a woman aged 18-69 years with a cervical HPV16 infection that either progressed to CIN3+ or cleared (not recorded which). The genes are TRBV7-7 and TRBJ1-2; 7 bases are a match to TRBD1. The sequenced part of the CDR3 DNA is TGTGCTAGCAGCTTTACGTGGGACAGAATCTCCTACAATGAC. It encodes CASSFTWDRISYND. The entire CDR3 protein is CASSFTWDRISYNDYTF.